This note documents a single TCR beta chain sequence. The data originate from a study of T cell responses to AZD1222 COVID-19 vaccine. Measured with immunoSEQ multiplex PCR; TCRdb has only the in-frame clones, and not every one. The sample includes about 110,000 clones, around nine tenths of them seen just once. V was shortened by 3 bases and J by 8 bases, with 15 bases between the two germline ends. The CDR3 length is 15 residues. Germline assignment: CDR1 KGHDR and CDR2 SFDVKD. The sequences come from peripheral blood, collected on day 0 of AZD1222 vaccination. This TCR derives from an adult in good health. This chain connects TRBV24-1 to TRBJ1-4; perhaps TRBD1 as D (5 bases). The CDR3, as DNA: TGTGCCACCAGTGATGGACGGGGGATTAGCGAAAAACTGTTTTTT. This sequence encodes CATSDGRGISEKLFF.